Presented here are 31 T cell receptor beta chains from one specimen sequenced in a study of blood T cells in healthy people across ages. Combining a sample-barcoded 5' primer with a J-beta primer mix, a second PCR ran for about 7 to 11 cycles. TCRdb used MiXCR to reprocess the 5' RACE reads, holding one entry per CDR3 protein. This sample carries 800,000 or so distinct CDR3 sequences, less than 60% of them seen once, and the ten largest clones take approximately 18%. The source material was blood. The receptors were sampled from a man older than 75 in good health.

The genes are TRBV5-1 and TRBJ2-1; D call uncertain. Germline loops: CDR1 SGHRS, CDR2 YFSETQ. The CDR3 runs 15 residues. V lost 0 bases and J lost 6, with 13 bases in between. This CDR3 is CASSLAGTRGNEQFF. The CDR3, as DNA: TGCGCCAGCAGCTTGGCGGGCACTCGAGGCAATGAGCAGTTCTTC.

This clonotype was seen at least ten times. This rearrangement joins TRBV29-1 to TRBJ2-7, with 11 positions matching TRBD2. The V gene end was trimmed by 8 bases and the J gene end by 6 bases; junction bases not matched to a gene: 12. This CDR3 spans 14 amino acids. Germline V gene sequence: CDR1 SQVTM, CDR2 ANQGSEA. CDR3 bases: TGCAGCACACAGGCAACTAGCGGGAGTAGCGAGCAGTACTTC. Its translation: CSTQATSGSSEQYF.

Comment on this clonotype: A read error is possible here, since a much larger clone lies one base away. CDR3 amino acids: CASGKTTSYEQYF. CDR3 nucleotides: TGTGCCAGCGGCAAGACGACTTCCTACGAGCAGTACTTC. The chain links TRBV28 to TRBJ2-4, with D hard to call. The J call could be wrong; TRBJ2-7 is a better fit for the DNA end. The germline CDR1 and CDR2 sequences are MDHEN and SYDVKM. CDR3 length equals 13 residues.

J is TRBJ2-2 and V is TRBV12-3 or TRBV12-4; the match to TRBD2 covers 9 bases. V dropped 5 bases and J dropped 4; count of bases not matched to a gene: 5. The CDR3 loop spans 15 amino acids. The CDR3 nucleotides read TGTGCCAGCAGTGCTAGCGGGGAACTCACCGGGGAGCTGTTTTTT. Its protein product is CASSASGELTGELFF.

This clonotype was detected a few times. The V gene is TRBV6-2 or TRBV6-3, the J gene TRBJ2-7; 7 nucleotides match TRBD1. The junction had 7 bases not matched to a gene; V was cut back by 2 bases and J by 6 bases. The CDR3 length is 14 residues. Germline V lookup: CDR1 MNHEY, CDR2 SVGEGT. In DNA, the CDR3 is TGTGCCAGCAGTTACAGGGGGCCCCCCTCCGAGCAGTACTTC. Translating it yields CASSYRGPPSEQYF.

The rearrangement links TRBV4-1 to TRBJ2-5; D gene ambiguous. Looked up from germline, CDR1 is MGHRA and CDR2 is YSYEKL. Trimming removed 0 bases from V and 1 base from J, with 12 bases in between. This CDR3 comprises 16 residues. CDR3 in DNA: TGCGCCAGCAGCCAAGAGACCAGTACTCCCCAAGAGACCCAGTACTTC. Its translation: CASSQETSTPQETQYF.

The chain links TRBV5-1 to TRBJ1-1, with D hard to call. Germline-derived CDR1 and CDR2 are SGHRS and YFSETQ. Trimming took off 4 bases at V and 10 bases at J, with 17 bases between the two ends. The CDR3 sequence is 13 residues long. The CDR3 DNA reads as TGCGCCAGCAGCACATCAGAGGGTCATTCAGCTTTCTTT. Translated: CASSTSEGHSAFF.

The chain carries TRBV12-3 or TRBV12-4 and TRBJ2-3; D is uncertain. Trimming removed 5 bases from V and 13 bases from J, with 22 bases in between. The CDR3 contains 14 residues. CDR3 DNA: TGTGCCAGCAGTGGAAGAGGAAGCACAGATGCGGAGTATTTT. It codes for CASSGRGSTDAEYF.

Concerning this clonotype itself: Mismatch with germline at one junction end may stem from a read error. This chain connects TRBV28 to TRBJ2-7; a possible D gene is TRBD1 (6 bases). The CDR3 spans 14 residues. In germline, CDR1 is MDHEN, CDR2 SYDVKM. CDR3 coding DNA: TGTGCCGGCAGTCCCTACAACAGGGACTACGAGCAGTACTTC. This codes for CAGSPYNRDYEQYF.

This clonotype was detected a few times. This sequence joins TRBV12-3 or TRBV12-4 and TRBJ2-7; D possibly corresponds to TRBD1 (5 bases). The end of the DNA aligns better with TRBJ2-5, so the J call may be wrong. The CDR3 length is 13 residues. CDR3 DNA sequence: TGTGCCAGCACAACGACAGTGGGGGAGACCCAGTACTTC. Its protein is CASTTTVGETQYF.

This rearrangement joins TRBV28 to TRBJ2-5, with TRBD2 matching 11 bases. Gene TRBJ2-7 matches the end of the DNA better, so the J call may be wrong. CDR3 size: 15 residues. Per the germline V gene, CDR1 is MDHEN and CDR2 is SYDVKM. This CDR3 reads CASSILAGGFYEQYF. As DNA, the CDR3 is TGTGCCAGCAGTATCTTAGCGGGAGGGTTCTACGAGCAGTACTTC.

V gene TRBV7-2 combines with J gene TRBJ2-4; D is uncertain. The CDR3 extends over 15 amino acids. V gave up 5 bases and J gave up 2 bases, with 13 bases separating them. CDR1 is SGHTA and CDR2 is FQGNSA in the germline V gene. The CDR3 loop reads CASSPGWVTKNIQYF. The CDR3 DNA reads as TGTGCCAGCAGCCCCGGGTGGGTTACCAAAAACATTCAGTACTTC.

This clonotype turned up a few times. The chain combines TRBV27 with TRBJ1-2, with a tentative D call TRBD1 (5 bases). The CDR3 has 16 residues. CDR1 is MNHEY, CDR2 SMNVEV, per germline (reference sequence). V was shortened by 3 bases and J by 2 bases, with 16 bases between the two germline ends. This CDR3 reads CASSFSSGASNYGYTF. CDR3 nucleotide sequence: TGTGCCAGCAGTTTTTCTAGTGGGGCGTCGAACTATGGCTACACCTTC.

This clonotype was observed a handful of times. This chain connects TRBV2 to TRBJ2-3, with D possibly being TRBD2 (5 bases). The CDR3 sequence is 17 residues long. Trimming took 5 bases from V and 1 from J, leaving 19 bases between them. From germline, CDR1 is SNHLY and CDR2 FYNNEI. The CDR3 here is CASSKAATGLGTDTQYF. For the CDR3, the DNA is TGTGCCAGCAGTAAGGCGGCGACTGGACTCGGCACAGATACGCAGTATTTT.

The gene calls are TRBV3-1 and TRBJ1-1, with no clear D. CDR1 and CDR2 (germline): LGHDT, YNNKEL (reference sequence). Trimming pared 1 base from V and 5 bases from J, leaving 5 bases between. This CDR3 comprises 12 residues. CDR3 in amino acids: CASSQGDTEAFF. The CDR3 DNA is TGTGCCAGCAGCCAAGGCGATACTGAAGCTTTCTTT.

This chain connects TRBV5-1 to TRBJ2-1; 13 nucleotides agree with TRBD2. Unmatched junction bases numbered 3, after V lost 4 bases and J lost 5 bases. Per the germline V gene, CDR1 is SGHRS and CDR2 is YFSETQ. The CDR3 sequence is 15 residues long. CDR3 in amino acids: CASSGTSGAHNEQFF. The CDR3 DNA reads TGCGCCAGCAGCGGGACTAGCGGGGCTCACAATGAGCAGTTCTTC.

This sequence joins TRBV12-3 or TRBV12-4 and TRBJ2-6; D remains ambiguous. The CDR3 covers 15 residues. V was trimmed by 6 bases and J by 0 bases, leaving 9 bases between them. This CDR3 reads CASRAENSGANVLTF. CDR3 sequence (DNA): TGTGCCAGCAGGGCGGAAAACTCTGGGGCCAACGTCCTGACTTTC.

The table lists this clonotype with a few counts. This chain connects TRBV9 to TRBJ1-1; D remains unclear. The CDR3 has 14 amino acids. Trimming cost V 0 bases and J 8 bases, with 14 bases left between them. The germline V gene encodes CDR1 SGDLS and CDR2 YYNGEE. Here the CDR3 reads CASSVGAGDTEAFF. CDR3 nucleotide sequence: TGTGCCAGCAGCGTAGGGGCAGGTGATACCGAAGCTTTCTTT.

This clonotype has more than one count but fewer than ten. This rearrangement joins TRBV18 to TRBJ2-1; D is tentatively TRBD1 or TRBD2 (5 bases each). The CDR3 has 15 amino acids. Germline lookup yields CDR1 KGHSH and CDR2 LQKENI. V was shortened by 2 bases and J by 7 bases, with 15 bases between the two germline ends. As DNA, the CDR3 is TGTGCCAGCTCACCAGTATCCGGGACCCAAAATGAGCAGTTCTTC. Protein product: CASSPVSGTQNEQFF.

The chain couples TRBV20-1 to TRBJ2-3; D ambiguous. Germline V gene sequence: CDR1 DFQATT, CDR2 SNEGSKA (reference sequence). The CDR3 is made up of 14 amino acids. V gave up 7 bases and J gave up 1 base, with 15 bases separating them. Here the CDR3 DNA reads TGCAGTGGGATGGGTTTTCCCCGCACAGATACGCAGTATTTT. This gives the protein CSGMGFPRTDTQYF.

Comment on this clonotype: A single base separates this from a much larger clone, so it may be a read error. In nucleotides, the CDR3 is TGTGCCAGCAGTTTCAACGGGACATTTGGGAACATTCAGTACTTC. This gives the protein CASSFNGTFGNIQYF. The rearrangement joins TRBV7-2 to TRBJ2-4; D may be TRBD1 (6 bases). V shed 6 bases and J shed 7 bases, with 19 bases lying between them. Per the germline V gene, CDR1 is SGHTA and CDR2 is FQGNSA. CDR3 size: 15 residues.

Remarks on this clonotype: A much larger clone differs by one base, so this may be a read error. This chain joins TRBV12-3 or TRBV12-4 and TRBJ2-7; 11 bases are a match to TRBD1. V shed 3 bases, J shed 7 bases, and the junction held 8 bases outside the gene matches. The CDR3 has 15 residues. The CDR3, as DNA: TGTGCCAGCAGTTTCCCGCGGACAGGGGGCCATGAGCAGTACTTC. Its protein is CASSFPRTGGHEQYF.

This clonotype was found a few times. The chain recombines TRBV20-1 with TRBJ2-1; tentatively, D is TRBD2 (6 bases). The CDR3 has 14 residues. CDR1 DFQATT and CDR2 SNEGSKA come from the germline V gene (reference sequence). Trimming took off 3 bases at V and 6 bases at J, with 15 bases between the two ends. The CDR3 DNA reads TGCAGTGCTAGTGTGGCGGGAAGGAGCAATGAGCAGTTCTTC. Its protein product is CSASVAGRSNEQFF.

The genes are TRBV5-1 and TRBJ2-1; the match to TRBD2 covers 8 bases. The CDR3 is made up of 19 amino acids. The V and J ends lost 1 base and 0 bases, in that order; junction bases with no gene match: 12. Germline lookup yields CDR1 SGHRS and CDR2 YFSETQ. In nucleotides, the CDR3 is TGCGCCAGCAGCTTGCCGTTGGCTAGCGGGCCTAGCTCCTACAATGAGCAGTTCTTC. Protein sequence: CASSLPLASGPSSYNEQFF.

The chain carries TRBV20-1 and TRBJ2-5, with D possibly matching TRBD1 (5 bases). CDR1 DFQATT and CDR2 SNEGSKA come from the germline V gene (reference sequence). The V end was cut by 5 bases, the J end by 5 bases, with 15 bases between. This CDR3 contains 13 residues. CDR3 sequence: CSAFDWGVETQYF. CDR3 coding DNA: TGCAGTGCTTTTGACTGGGGCGTCGAGACCCAGTACTTC.

V and J are TRBV27 and TRBJ2-3; D remains ambiguous. CDR1 and CDR2 from the germline V gene are MNHEY and SMNVEV (reference sequence). CDR3 length equals 13 residues. The ends were cut back, 3 bases at V and 4 bases at J, with 8 bases in the middle. The CDR3 is CASSFSAPDTQYF. The CDR3 coding sequence is TGTGCCAGCAGTTTCTCCGCCCCAGATACGCAGTATTTT.

The genes are TRBV3-1 and TRBJ2-3; D remains ambiguous. V lost 1 base, J lost 2 bases, and 7 bases lay in between. Germline V gene sequence: CDR1 LGHDT, CDR2 YNNKEL (reference sequence). The CDR3 runs 14 residues. The CDR3 loop reads CASSQGRATDTQYF. For the CDR3, the DNA is TGTGCCAGCAGCCAAGGTCGAGCCACAGATACGCAGTATTTT.

This clonotype was seen a few times. The rearrangement joins TRBV10-3 to TRBJ1-2, with D possibly matching TRBD1 (6 bases). This CDR3 region has 15 residues. Germline CDR1 ENHRY, CDR2 SYGVKD. Trimming removed 7 bases from V and 3 bases from J, with 18 bases in between. The CDR3: CAIKPYKGGDYGYTF. As DNA, the CDR3 is TGTGCCATCAAGCCGTACAAGGGGGGTGACTATGGCTACACCTTC.

DNA for the CDR3: TGTGCCAGCAGCACCGGGGCCATTAATTCACCCCTCCACTTT. Its protein is CASSTGAINSPLHF. The gene calls are TRBV7-2 and TRBJ1-6, with D perhaps matching TRBD1 (5 bases). Germline V gene lookup returns CDR1 SGHTA and CDR2 FQGNSA. The CDR3 extends over 14 amino acids. V lost 5 bases, J lost 6 bases, and 11 bases lay in between.

This clonotype was seen just once. CDR3 nucleotides: TGTGCCAGCAGCCACGAACTAGCGGGACCGAATGAGCAGTTCTTC. Translation: CASSHELAGPNEQFF. The rearrangement uses TRBV7-8 and TRBJ2-1; 10 bases fit TRBD2. This CDR3 region has 15 residues. Germline V gene lookup returns CDR1 SGHVS and CDR2 FQNEAQ. The junction had 8 bases not matched to a gene; V was cut back by 5 bases and J by 7 bases. Looking up the rest from reference TRBV7-8 and TRBJ2-1 gives the full variable domain: GAGVSQSPRYKVAKRGQDVALRCDPISGHVSLFWYQQALGQGPEFLTYFQNEAQLDKSGLPSDRFFAERPEGSVSTLKIQRTQQEDSAVYLCASSHELAGPNEQFFGPGTRLTVL.

This clonotype was counted ten times or more. This rearrangement joins TRBV29-1 to TRBJ2-1, with 7 bases fitting TRBD2. CDR1 SQVTM and CDR2 ANQGSEA come from the germline V gene. The CDR3 totals 15 residues. V lost 1 base and J lost 2; bases outside the gene matches: 5. CDR3 sequence (DNA): TGCAGCGTTGAAGGGTGGGGGAGGGCCTACAATGAGCAGTTCTTC. This sequence encodes CSVEGWGRAYNEQFF.